This T cell receptor beta chain was identified during a study of Graves' ophthalmopathy and Graves' hyperthyroidism. General study findings and limits: Researchers report that a 13-signature model separated ophthalmopathy from stable hyperthyroidism, posting around 90% sensitivity and around 80% specificity. Detected in blood as well were most expanded thyroid clonotypes with frequency above 0.001.

RNA served as the template for amplifying TCR beta CDR3 regions. Investigators did first-round RT-PCR with HTBI primers, then second-round multiplex PCR. MiXCR, run by TCRdb on the multiplex PCR reads, gives a single entry per CDR3 protein. The sample holds about 590,000 distinct CDR3 sequences, just under 40% seen once. This clonotype was detected ten times or more. Antigen: not known. This sequence originates from an adult man with Graves' hyperthyroidism. Specimen: peripheral blood or thyroid tissue (not recorded which).

The CDR3 region is CSASGETGSVNQPQHF. In nucleotides, the CDR3 is TGCAGTGCTTCCGGCGAGACAGGGTCCGTCAATCAGCCCCAGCATTTT. This chain connects TRBV20-1 to TRBJ1-5; 7 positions agree with TRBD1. This CDR3 contains 16 residues. Unmatched junction bases numbered 13, after V lost 5 bases and J lost 3 bases. Germline values: CDR1 DFQATT, CDR2 SNEGSKA (reference sequence).